This TCR beta chain is from a study of T cells in localized non-small cell lung cancer. Study outcomes and limitations: Longer overall survival was linked to higher blood T cell density. Measurement of T cell clonality placed uninvolved adjacent lung highest, above the level in tumor.

Assay: immunoSEQ multiplex PCR; the TCRdb copy retains only in-frame clones and omits some. The top ten hold less than 20% of the sample, which has just over 1,500 clones, 24% seen once. Trimming removed 3 bases at V and 0 bases at J, with 6 bases between. Germline V lookup: CDR1 LNHDA, CDR2 SQIVND (reference sequence). The length of the CDR3 is 14 residues. In this sample, this clone turned up once. Its antigen is unidentified. The receptor's source is a female donor over 55 with stage I lung adenocarcinoma. Specimen: normal lung tissue next to the tumor, collected before any cancer treatment. This chain links TRBV19 with TRBJ2-1; D may correspond to TRBD1 or TRBD2 (5 bases each). CDR3 sequence reads: CASSIGASYNEQFF. CDR3 in DNA: TGTGCCAGTAGTATCGGGGCCTCCTACAATGAGCAGTTCTTC.